This T cell receptor (beta chain) was recovered during a study of shared clonotypes between healthy human individuals. Sequencing was performed with immunoSEQ multiplex PCR; in TCRdb, only in-frame clones are kept and a portion is missing. The data hold a few million clones, with just under 95% observed a single time. CDR3 length: 13 residues. The V gene's germline CDR1 is MDHEN and CDR2 SYDVKM. Trimming cost V 4 bases and J 2 bases, with 9 bases left between them. This receptor was taken from a man between 18 and 35 years old in good health. Some clones in this sample may be carry-over from other donors' samples. The sample taken for sequencing was naive CD4+ T cells from PBMCs. The sample's subset: CD45RA+ positively selected. The chain has TRBV28 and TRBJ2-7; D possibly uses TRBD1 or TRBD2 (5 bases each). The CDR3 reads CASSSRDPYEQYF. CDR3 DNA: TGTGCCAGCAGTTCCCGGGACCCCTACGAGCAGTACTTC.